The 27 T cell receptor beta chains below come from one sample, sequenced in a study of shared clonotypes between healthy human individuals. Produced via immunoSEQ multiplex PCR; TCRdb's table is partial and in-frame only. Seen here are fewer than 550,000 clones, nearly 80% observed once, and the top ten hold around 12%. The sequenced sample was PBMCs. These receptors were taken from a woman aged 40 to 50 in good health. Some clones in this sample may be carry-over from other donors' samples.

This chain uses TRBV19 with TRBJ2-7; 7 bases match TRBD2. V shed 5 bases, J shed 3 bases, and the junction held 4 bases outside the gene matches. Germline-derived CDR1 and CDR2 are LNHDA and SQIVND (reference sequence). The CDR3 sequence is 13 residues long. CDR3 bases: TGTGCCAGTAGTGGGGGACTACTCTACGAGCAGTACTTC. The encoded protein is CASSGGLLYEQYF.

CDR3 loop: CASSEHLGEQYF. In DNA, the CDR3 is TGTGCCAGCAGTGAACACCTTGGAGAGCAGTACTTC. V is TRBV27 and J is TRBJ2-7; D not certain. Trimming cost V 5 bases and J 7 bases, with 12 bases left between them. This CDR3 has 12 amino acids. The germline gives CDR1 MNHEY, CDR2 SMNVEV (reference sequence).

This clone came up once. The chain couples TRBV19 to TRBJ2-5; D may be TRBD1 (5 bases). The CDR3 runs 13 residues. V lost 5 bases, J lost 1 base, and 8 bases lay in between. Germline CDR1 LNHDA, CDR2 SQIVND (reference sequence). The CDR3 nucleotides read TGTGCCAGTAGTTTTGGGGCCCAAGAGACCCAGTACTTC. Translating gives CASSFGAQETQYF. Variable domain in full (rest from reference TRBV19 and TRBJ2-5): DGGITQSPKYLFRKEGQNVTLSCEQNLNHDAMYWYRQDPGQGLRLIYYSQIVNDFQKGDIAEGYSVSREKKESFPLTVTSAQKNPTAFYLCASSFGAQETQYFGPGTRLLVL.

The chain joins TRBV5-1 to TRBJ2-7; possibly TRBD2 for D (6 bases). Trimming took off 5 bases at V and 7 bases at J, with 22 bases between the two ends. The CDR3 covers 15 residues. Germline CDR1 reads SGHRS; CDR2 reads YFSETQ. CDR3 protein: CASSFSARDSEEQYF. In DNA, the CDR3 is TGCGCCAGCAGTTTCTCCGCCCGGGACTCTGAGGAGCAGTACTTC.

The genes are TRBV7-8 and TRBJ2-1; 13 bases align to TRBD2. The CDR3 length is 16 residues. CDR1 is SGHVS and CDR2 is FQNEAQ in the germline V gene. Trimming removed 2 bases from V and 10 bases from J; junction bases left unmatched: 8. The CDR3 DNA reads TGTGCCAGCAGCTTACGTAGACTAGCGGGAGGATACGAGCAGTTCTTC. This encodes CASSLRRLAGGYEQFF.

This clone was seen a single time. The chain carries TRBV6-1 and TRBJ2-1; TRBD2 matches 7 bases. Germline lookup yields CDR1 MNHNS and CDR2 SASEGT. The junction had 10 bases not matched to a gene; V was cut back by 7 bases and J by 4 bases. This CDR3 comprises 15 residues. Here the CDR3 reads CASINVREQYNEQFF. The CDR3 DNA reads as TGTGCCAGCATTAACGTGCGGGAGCAGTACAATGAGCAGTTCTTC.

The rearrangement links TRBV5-4 to TRBJ1-1; possibly TRBD1 for D (6 bases). The CDR3 runs to 13 residues. Trimming pared 5 bases from V and 4 bases from J, leaving 12 bases between. CDR1 is SGHNT and CDR2 is YYREEE in the germline V gene (reference sequence). This CDR3 reads CASRTKGVTEAFF. CDR3 DNA sequence: TGTGCCAGCAGGACTAAGGGGGTCACTGAAGCTTTCTTT.

The chain has TRBV28 and TRBJ2-5, with D possibly being TRBD1 (6 bases). Near its end, the DNA agrees better with TRBJ2-7, so the J call may be wrong. The CDR3 is 13 amino acids. CDR1 and CDR2 from the germline V gene are MDHEN and SYDVKM. CDR3 sequence: CASRPTGNYEQYF. Written as DNA, the CDR3 is TGTGCCAGCAGGCCGACAGGAAACTACGAGCAGTACTTC.

Concerning this clone: A read error is possible here, since a much larger clone lies one base away. Other nucleotide sequences in the sample specify the same CDR3. The CDR3 DNA sequence: TGTGCCAGCAGTGAGGGCCAGGGGGCCGAAGAGACCCAGTACTTC. This gives the protein CASSEGQGAEETQYF. The chain links TRBV25-1 to TRBJ2-5; TRBD1 aligns across 8 bases. The CDR3 is 15 amino acids. Germline V CDR1 and CDR2: MGHDK, SYGVNS. Trimming cost V 3 bases and J 3 bases; bases outside gene matches: 6. Together with reference TRBV25-1 and TRBJ2-5, the CDR3 gives the full variable domain: EADIYQTPRYLVIGTGKKITLECSQTMGHDKMYWYQQDPGMELHLIHYSYGVNSTEKGDLSSESTVSRIRTEHFPLTLESARPSHTSQYLCASSEGQGAEETQYFGPGTRLLVL.

The gene calls are TRBV5-1 and TRBJ2-1; TRBD1 agrees at 9 bases. Germline CDR1 SGHRS, CDR2 YFSETQ. The trim removed 0 bases at V and 4 bases at J, leaving 2 bases unmatched. CDR3 length: 15 amino acids. The CDR3 sequence is CASSLEGTGYNEQFF. CDR3 coding DNA: TGCGCCAGCAGCTTGGAAGGGACAGGGTACAATGAGCAGTTCTTC.

CDR3 region: CASSLDRSNYGYTF. CDR3 sequence (DNA): TGTGCCAGCAGTTTGGACAGATCTAACTATGGCTACACCTTC. The rearrangement links TRBV7-8 to TRBJ1-2, with a tentative D call TRBD1 (6 bases). V was pared by 6 bases and J by 0 bases, with 11 bases between. The V gene's germline CDR1 is SGHVS and CDR2 FQNEAQ. There are 14 residues in the CDR3.

The rearrangement uses TRBV27 and TRBJ1-1; 11 bases agree with TRBD1. Trimming at V came to 5 bases and at J to 5 bases, leaving 4 bases not matched to a gene. Germline V lookup: CDR1 MNHEY, CDR2 SMNVEV (reference sequence). This CDR3 has 14 amino acids. CDR3: CASSMDRGRTEAFF. The CDR3 bases are TGTGCCAGCAGTATGGACAGGGGGCGGACTGAAGCTTTCTTT.

Note on this clone: A much bigger clone sits one base away, suggesting this may be a read error. The identical CDR3 is also encoded by other nucleotide sequences in the sample. The J gene is TRBJ2-1, the V gene TRBV28; D remains unclear. Trimming removed 3 bases at V and 6 bases at J, with 0 bases between. The CDR3 length is 10 residues. Germline V gene sequence: CDR1 MDHEN, CDR2 SYDVKM. DNA of the CDR3: TGTGCCAGCAGTTTCAATGAGCAGTTCTTC. Its translation is CASSFNEQFF.

J is TRBJ2-4 and V is TRBV18; a possible D gene is TRBD2 (6 bases). Germline loops: CDR1 KGHSH, CDR2 LQKENI. Trimming pared 2 bases from V and 8 bases from J, leaving 13 bases between. This CDR3 contains 14 residues. As DNA, the CDR3 is TGTGCCAGCTCACCAAGCGACGGGGGTTACATTCAGTACTTC. Amino acids: CASSPSDGGYIQYF. Variable domain in full (rest from reference TRBV18 and TRBJ2-4): NAGVMQNPRHLVRRRGQEARLRCSPMKGHSHVYWYRQLPEEGLKFMVYLQKENIIDESGMPKERFSAEFPKEGPSILRIQQVVRGDSAAYFCASSPSDGGYIQYFGAGTRLSVL.

The chain combines TRBV5-6 with TRBJ2-6; D is unresolved. In germline, CDR1 is SGHDT, CDR2 YYEEEE. Deletions cut 0 bases from V and 3 bases from J, with 7 bases between. CDR3 length: 15 amino acids. DNA for the CDR3: TGTGCCAGCAGCTTGGGGGAACGTGGGGCCAACGTCCTGACTTTC. Translation: CASSLGERGANVLTF.

Turning to this clone: This could be a read error, since a much larger clone is one nucleotide away. Other DNA sequences of this sample code for an identical CDR3. The V gene is TRBV29-1, the J gene TRBJ2-7; D tentatively fits TRBD1 or TRBD2 (5 bases each). The CDR3 has 13 amino acids. Germline assignment: CDR1 SQVTM and CDR2 ANQGSEA. The V gene lost 5 bases and the J gene lost 5 bases, with 16 bases spanning the gap. CDR3 nucleotide sequence: TGCAGCGTTCGGGGATTTACAGGTGACGAGCAGTACTTC. It yields the protein CSVRGFTGDEQYF.

This clone was observed a single time. The chain has TRBV6-6 and TRBJ2-1; 7 bases line up with TRBD2. This CDR3 is 15 amino acids long. Unmatched junction bases numbered 10, after V lost 6 bases and J lost 5 bases. Germline CDR1 is MNHNY and CDR2 is SVGAGI (reference sequence). CDR3: CASSPGVAGNNEQFF. The CDR3 coding sequence is TGTGCCAGCAGCCCTGGGGTAGCGGGCAACAATGAGCAGTTCTTC.

The chain is built from TRBV6-6 and TRBJ2-7; tentatively, D is TRBD1 or TRBD2 (5 bases each). V gave up 2 bases and J gave up 4 bases, with 6 bases separating them. The germline gives CDR1 MNHNY, CDR2 SVGAGI (reference sequence). The CDR3 has 12 residues. CDR3: CASSYEGYEQYF. The CDR3 bases are TGTGCCAGCAGTTACGAGGGGTACGAGCAGTACTTC.

The gene calls are TRBV29-1 and TRBJ2-7, with a possible D match to TRBD2 (5 bases). Trimming stripped 6 bases from V and 3 bases from J, with 9 bases between. The CDR3 is 11 residues long. Germline V gene sequence: CDR1 SQVTM, CDR2 ANQGSEA. DNA for the CDR3: TGCAGCGTCGTACTAGTCTACGAGCAGTACTTC. Translating gives CSVVLVYEQYF.

The chain links TRBV18 to TRBJ2-3; D remains unclear. This CDR3 spans 15 amino acids. The germline CDR1 and CDR2 sequences are KGHSH and LQKENI. Trimming took 2 bases from V and 1 from J, leaving 10 bases between them. For the CDR3, the DNA is TGTGCCAGCTCACCATCAAACCGGGGCACAGATACGCAGTATTTT. Translation gives CASSPSNRGTDTQYF.

V usage is TRBV30 and J usage is TRBJ2-5, with D perhaps matching TRBD2 (6 bases). This CDR3 has 11 amino acids. V was clipped by 4 bases and J by 5 bases, with 8 bases between them. Germline assignment: CDR1 GTSNPN and CDR2 SVGIG (reference sequence). The CDR3 sequence: CAWTGRETQYF. CDR3 bases: TGTGCCTGGACAGGGAGGGAGACCCAGTACTTC.

The chain is built from TRBV28 and TRBJ2-7; no reliable D call. The V gene's germline CDR1 is MDHEN and CDR2 SYDVKM. The ends were cut back, 6 bases at V and 6 bases at J, with 9 bases in the middle. This CDR3 is 11 amino acids long. CDR3 coding DNA: TGTGCCAGCAGATCCGAGCTCGAGCAGTACTTC. Translated: CASRSELEQYF.

This clone was found a few times. Here the CDR3 reads CASSFASGSYTGELFF. CDR3 nucleotides: TGTGCCAGCAGCTTCGCTAGCGGGTCCTACACCGGGGAGCTGTTTTTT. V is TRBV7-2 and J is TRBJ2-2; 8 bases line up with TRBD2. V shed 3 bases, J shed 3 bases, and the junction held 6 bases outside the gene matches. The CDR3 has 16 residues. From germline, CDR1 is SGHTA and CDR2 FQGNSA. The whole variable domain, filled in from reference TRBV7-2 and TRBJ2-2, reads GAGVSQSPSNKVTEKGKDVELRCDPISGHTALYWYRQSLGQGLEFLIYFQGNSAPDKSGLPSDRFSAERTGGSVSTLTIQRTQQEDSAVYLCASSFASGSYTGELFFGEGSRLTVL.

This chain connects TRBV30 to TRBJ1-2; D is uncertain. The length of the CDR3 is 14 residues. Germline CDR1 reads GTSNPN; CDR2 reads SVGIG (reference sequence). Trimming took off 4 bases at V and 2 bases at J, with 14 bases between the two ends. CDR3 region: CAWTGPNQNYGYTF. In nucleotides, the CDR3 is TGTGCCTGGACCGGGCCAAACCAAAACTATGGCTACACCTTC.

The chain recombines TRBV19 with TRBJ2-3, with D tentatively TRBD1 (6 bases). Per the germline V gene, CDR1 is LNHDA and CDR2 is SQIVND (reference sequence). The CDR3 contains 14 residues. The germline V and J ends were trimmed by 7 bases and 5 bases, with 16 bases remaining between them. CDR3 sequence (DNA): TGTGCCAGTACCCGCAGGGGTGGTGGAGATACGCAGTATTTT. Translated: CASTRRGGGDTQYF.

The chain has TRBV29-1 and TRBJ2-5; D gene ambiguous. CDR3 length: 13 amino acids. Germline CDR1 is SQVTM and CDR2 is ANQGSEA. V lost 2 bases and J lost 7, with 14 bases in between. The CDR3 nucleotides read TGCAGCGTTGAACGGCAGCCACTGGGGACCCAGTACTTC. It codes for CSVERQPLGTQYF.

This clone was picked up one time. The chain combines TRBV19 with TRBJ2-2; 7 bases align to TRBD2. The CDR3 spans 14 residues. In germline, CDR1 is LNHDA, CDR2 SQIVND (reference sequence). Unmatched junction bases numbered 5, after V lost 7 bases and J lost 3 bases. CDR3 residues: CASKRGRDTGELFF. Here the CDR3 DNA reads TGTGCCAGTAAGCGGGGCAGGGACACCGGGGAGCTGTTTTTT. Based on the CDR3 plus reference TRBV19 and TRBJ2-2, the full variable domain is DGGITQSPKYLFRKEGQNVTLSCEQNLNHDAMYWYRQDPGQGLRLIYYSQIVNDFQKGDIAEGYSVSREKKESFPLTVTSAQKNPTAFYLCASKRGRDTGELFFGEGSRLTVL.